These 25 T cell receptor beta chains came from one sample sequenced in a study of blood T cell repertoires in COVID-19. TCRdb's copy holds only in-frame clones and misses some; the assay was immunoSEQ multiplex PCR. The sample lists 85,000 to 100,000 clones, 85% to 90% occurring once. Specimen: peripheral blood. These receptors were obtained from a man in his forties or fifties with COVID-19, enrolled during active disease.

This clone was counted a few times. The rearrangement links TRBV6-6 to TRBJ1-4; unclear D gene. V shed 7 bases and J shed 8 bases, with 17 bases lying between them. Germline V gene sequence: CDR1 MNHNY, CDR2 SVGAGI (reference sequence). The CDR3 spans 14 residues. CDR3 in amino acids: CASTPLSPLEKLFF. The DNA for the CDR3 is TGTGCCAGCACCCCCCTGAGCCCCCTCGAAAAACTGTTTTTT.

The rearrangement uses TRBV4-3 and TRBJ1-2; 10 bases line up with TRBD1. The CDR3 covers 16 residues. J gave up 0 bases and V 1 base, and 2 bases lay outside the gene matches. Looked up from germline, CDR1 is LGHNA and CDR2 is YSLEER. CDR3 residues: CASSQGGTGANYGYTF. CDR3 DNA sequence: TGCGCCAGCAGCCAAGGGGGGACAGGGGCTAACTATGGCTACACCTTC.

This clone was seen a single time. The chain uses TRBV5-5 and TRBJ2-5; unclear D gene. CDR1 SGHKS and CDR2 YYEKEE come from the germline V gene (reference sequence). Trimming removed 0 bases at V and 2 bases at J, with 8 bases between. CDR3 size: 14 residues. This CDR3 reads CASSLGGVQETQYF. In nucleotides, the CDR3 is TGTGCCAGCAGCTTGGGCGGAGTTCAAGAGACCCAGTACTTC.

This sequence joins TRBV18 and TRBJ1-5; the match to TRBD1 covers 8 bases. Germline V CDR1 and CDR2: KGHSH, LQKENI. Trimming cost V 4 bases and J 0 bases; bases outside gene matches: 11. The CDR3 runs 18 residues. CDR3 in DNA: TGTGCCAGCTCACTCACTGGACAGGGCCAATATAGCAATCAGCCCCAGCATTTT. It codes for CASSLTGQGQYSNQPQHF.

This chain's CDR3 is CASRGDRVNEKLFF. The DNA for the CDR3 is TGTGCCAGCAGGGGGGACAGGGTAAATGAAAAACTGTTTTTT. This chain joins TRBV2 and TRBJ1-4; 9 positions match TRBD1. CDR3 length equals 14 residues. J gave up 5 bases and V 6 bases, and 4 bases lay outside the gene matches. Germline V CDR1 and CDR2: SNHLY, FYNNEI.

The V call is TRBV21-1, the J call TRBJ1-3; the table's TRBD1 call for D was not verified on the DNA. TRBV21-1 is a pseudogene. This CDR3 comprises 14 residues. In nucleotides, the CDR3 is TGTGCCAGCAGCAAATGTGGGCCGGTTAACACCATATATTTT. Amino acid sequence: CASSKCGPVNTIYF.

V gene TRBV18 combines with J gene TRBJ2-1; a weak D match, TRBD2 (6 bases). The CDR3 length is 17 residues. Germline V gene sequence: CDR1 KGHSH, CDR2 LQKENI. Between the trimmed V and J ends, which lost 2 bases and 4 bases, there was a span of 18 bases. DNA of the CDR3: TGTGCCAGCTCACCAATTCATGTGACTAGGGGATACAATGAGCAGTTCTTC. It codes for CASSPIHVTRGYNEQFF.

V is TRBV28 and J is TRBJ1-5; D is perhaps TRBD1 (6 bases). V was cut by 3 bases and J by 6 bases, with 15 bases left in between. The CDR3 has 15 residues. Germline CDR1 reads MDHEN; CDR2 reads SYDVKM. The CDR3 region is CASSFIQGGSQPQHF. Here the CDR3 DNA reads TGTGCCAGCAGTTTTATACAGGGCGGGAGTCAGCCCCAGCATTTT. Full variable domain (outside the CDR3, taken from reference TRBV28 and TRBJ1-5): DVKVTQSSRYLVKRTGEKVFLECVQDMDHENMFWYRQDPGLGLRLIYFSYDVKMKEKGDIPEGYSVSREKKERFSLILESASTNQTSMYLCASSFIQGGSQPQHFGDGTRLSIL.

CDR3 nucleotides: TGTGCCAGCAGCTTAGGATACGAAATGACAGTGAACACTGAAGCTTTCTTT. Protein product: CASSLGYEMTVNTEAFF. The chain carries TRBV7-2 and TRBJ1-1, with D perhaps TRBD1 (5 bases). V lost 1 base and J lost 0, with 15 bases in between. This CDR3 is built from 17 residues. Germline CDR1 SGHTA, CDR2 FQGNSA.

The rearrangement links TRBV15 to TRBJ1-1; D is perhaps TRBD1 (6 bases). Trimming left V 1 base short and J 3 bases short, with 18 bases between. Germline loops: CDR1 LNHNV, CDR2 YYDKDF (reference sequence). This CDR3 has 17 amino acids. CDR3 residues: CATSRAKDRRTDTEAFF. Here the CDR3 DNA reads TGTGCCACCAGCAGAGCTAAAGACAGGCGAACCGACACTGAAGCTTTCTTT.

The chain recombines TRBV10-3 with TRBJ2-7, with D possibly being TRBD1 (6 bases). The length of the CDR3 is 14 residues. Germline lookup yields CDR1 ENHRY and CDR2 SYGVKD. Trimming removed 2 bases from V and 9 bases from J, with 17 bases in between. In DNA, the CDR3 is TGTGCCATCAGTGAGGACAAAACAGGGTCGGTGCAGTACTTC. Its protein is CAISEDKTGSVQYF.

The chain combines TRBV18 with TRBJ1-1; no reliable D call. Germline loops: CDR1 KGHSH, CDR2 LQKENI. With 2 bases removed from V and 4 bases from J, the gap between germline ends came to 11 bases. The CDR3 has 14 amino acids. CDR3 loop: CASSPRARSTEAFF. The CDR3 DNA reads TGTGCCAGCTCACCAAGAGCAAGGAGCACTGAAGCTTTCTTT.

This clone has a single count. The CDR3 sequence: CASSFSDSYGYTF. CDR3 in DNA: TGTGCCAGCAGTTTCTCAGACAGCTATGGCTACACCTTC. J is TRBJ1-2 and V is TRBV27; a possible D gene is TRBD1 (5 bases). Germline V gene lookup returns CDR1 MNHEY and CDR2 SMNVEV (reference sequence). The CDR3 is 13 amino acids. V dropped 3 bases and J dropped 4 bases, with 9 bases sitting between them.

The gene calls are TRBV7-9 and TRBJ2-5; possibly TRBD2 for D (6 bases). Trimming pared 3 bases from V and 2 bases from J, leaving 10 bases between. The CDR3 extends over 14 amino acids. Germline V gene sequence: CDR1 SEHNR, CDR2 FQNEAQ (reference sequence). Here the CDR3 reads CASSFGGKQETQYF. The CDR3, as DNA: TGTGCCAGCAGCTTTGGAGGGAAACAAGAGACCCAGTACTTC.

The CDR3 reads CSASKGDRDNQPQHF. The DNA for the CDR3 is TGCAGTGCTAGTAAGGGGGACAGGGACAATCAGCCCCAGCATTTT. The J gene is TRBJ1-5, the V gene TRBV20-1; 9 bases agree with TRBD1. The CDR3 runs to 15 residues. Germline V CDR1 and CDR2: DFQATT, SNEGSKA (reference sequence). V was clipped by 3 bases and J by 3 bases; unmatched bases: 6.

This rearrangement joins TRBV7-2 to TRBJ2-1; 9 bases fit TRBD2. V trimming: 5 bases; J trimming: 10 bases; junction bases outside the gene matches: 12. Germline loops: CDR1 SGHTA, CDR2 FQGNSA. CDR3 length: 15 residues. The CDR3 nucleotides read TGTGCCAGCAGCGAGCGGGCGGCGGGGGGGCCCGAGCAGTTCTTC. As protein: CASSERAAGGPEQFF.

The rearrangement joins TRBV5-4 to TRBJ2-2, with 9 nucleotides matching TRBD2. The V segment lost 5 bases and the J segment 5 bases; nucleotides outside the gene matches: 4. In germline, CDR1 is SGHNT, CDR2 YYREEE (reference sequence). The CDR3 extends over 14 amino acids. DNA for the CDR3: TGTGCCAGCAGTTTAGCGGGGGCGACCGGGGAGCTGTTTTTT. This gives the protein CASSLAGATGELFF.

The chain joins TRBV7-2 to TRBJ2-6, with TRBD1 matching over 7 bases. The ends lost 9 bases at V and 0 bases at J; junction bases unmatched: 2. The CDR3 runs to 14 residues. The germline V gene encodes CDR1 SGHTA and CDR2 FQGNSA. In DNA form, the CDR3 reads TGTGCCAGTGGGACAGACTCTGGGGCCAACGTCCTGACTTTC. Translation gives CASGTDSGANVLTF. The whole variable domain, filled in from reference TRBV7-2 and TRBJ2-6, reads GAGVSQSPSNKVTEKGKDVELRCDPISGHTALYWYRQSLGQGLEFLIYFQGNSAPDKSGLPSDRFSAERTGGSVSTLTIQRTQQEDSAVYLCASGTDSGANVLTFGAGSRLTVL.

The V call is TRBV4-2, the J call TRBJ2-1; 7 bases fit TRBD2. V was pared by 4 bases and J by 2 bases, with 5 bases of the junction left unmatched. The CDR3 sequence is 15 residues long. Looked up from germline, CDR1 is LGHNA and CDR2 is YNFKEQ. CDR3 region: CASSPLGGTYNEQFF. The CDR3 region has the DNA TGTGCCAGCAGCCCCCTCGGGGGGACCTACAATGAGCAGTTCTTC.

This chain links TRBV15 with TRBJ1-3; D is ambiguous. Germline V CDR1 and CDR2: LNHNV, YYDKDF (reference sequence). The CDR3 sequence is 14 residues long. V was clipped by 0 bases and J by 2 bases, with 5 bases between them. CDR3 sequence reads: CATSRDRTGNTIYF. Here the CDR3 DNA reads TGTGCCACCAGCAGAGACAGGACTGGAAACACCATATATTTT.

The rearrangement joins TRBV7-3 to TRBJ2-5, with 9 bases aligning to TRBD2. Trimming cost V 1 base and J 1 base; bases outside gene matches: 4. The length of the CDR3 is 16 residues. Germline CDR1 reads SGHTA; CDR2 reads FQGTGA. The CDR3 coding sequence is TGTGCCAGCAGCTTAAACCAGCGGGGGGCCCAAGAGACCCAGTACTTC. Translated: CASSLNQRGAQETQYF. Together with reference TRBV7-3 and TRBJ2-5, the CDR3 gives the full variable domain: GAGVSQTPSNKVTEKGKYVELRCDPISGHTALYWYRQSLGQGPEFLIYFQGTGAADDSGLPNDRFFAVRPEGSVSTLKIQRTERGDSAVYLCASSLNQRGAQETQYFGPGTRLLVL.

As to this clone: The junction differs from germline at one of its ends, possibly a read error. The V call is TRBV12-3 or TRBV12-4, the J call TRBJ2-7; TRBD1 agrees at 8 bases. There are 13 residues in the CDR3. The CDR3 reads CASSLGQGYEQYF. The CDR3 DNA follows: TGTGCCAGCAGCTTAGGACAGGGCTACGAGCAGTACTTC.

The chain recombines TRBV4-1 with TRBJ2-3; TRBD2 matches 14 bases. Germline V CDR1 and CDR2: MGHRA, YSYEKL. The CDR3 sequence is 18 residues long. The V segment lost 4 bases and the J segment 4 bases; nucleotides outside the gene matches: 10. The CDR3 DNA sequence: TGCGCCAGCAGCCTCAGGACTAGCGGGGGGTTAATCTCAGATACGCAGTATTTT. Amino acid sequence: CASSLRTSGGLISDTQYF.

The V and J genes are TRBV5-4 and TRBJ1-6, with TRBD1 matching 9 bases. Germline loops: CDR1 SGHNT, CDR2 YYREEE (reference sequence). The CDR3 has 15 residues. With 0 bases clipped from V and 9 bases from J, the junction kept 4 bases outside the gene matches. The CDR3 is CASSLDRGQLSPLHF. The CDR3, as DNA: TGTGCCAGCAGCTTGGACAGGGGGCAGCTTTCACCCCTCCACTTT.

This sequence joins TRBV28 and TRBJ1-4, with a tentative D call TRBD1 (6 bases). The CDR3 runs to 14 residues. V was clipped by 6 bases and J by 6 bases, with 14 bases between them. Germline V CDR1 and CDR2: MDHEN, SYDVKM. Here the CDR3 reads CASRSGTFDEKLFF. CDR3 DNA: TGTGCCAGCAGGTCCGGGACATTTGATGAAAAACTGTTTTTT.